Below are 23 T cell receptor beta chains sequenced from a single sample in a study of cytomegalovirus exposure and HLA in healthy donors. The PCR was carried out with 60 Vbeta primers and 13 Jbeta primers. Some clones are missing from TCRdb's copy, which holds only in-frame ones; the method was immunoSEQ multiplex PCR. The table records 50,000 to 65,000 clones, 65% to 80% of them present only once. The source material was PBMCs. The receptors shown here come from a woman aged 30 to 39 in good health and CMV-seronegative.

The sample holds a few counts of this clone. CDR3 in DNA: TGCGCCAGCAGCATCGGGGGGCGGGGTGGAACGATTCAGTACTTC. Its translation is CASSIGGRGGTIQYF. The chain links TRBV4-1 to TRBJ2-4; D is possibly TRBD2 (7 bases). The CDR3 sequence is 15 residues long. Between the trimmed V and J ends, which lost 5 bases and 10 bases, there was a span of 21 bases. Germline CDR1 is MGHRA and CDR2 is YSYEKL.

This clone was counted only a few times. The CDR3 region has the DNA TGTGCCAGCAGCTCTAGGTTTGTCGGGGAGCTGTTTTTT. Protein: CASSSRFVGELFF. The chain uses TRBV5-6 and TRBJ2-2; no definite D call. V lost 3 bases and J lost 7, with 10 bases in between. The CDR3 totals 13 residues. Germline V gene data show CDR1 as SGHDT and CDR2 as YYEEEE.

This clone was observed a handful of times. The V call is TRBV28, the J call TRBJ1-1; D is perhaps TRBD1 (5 bases). The germline CDR1 and CDR2 sequences are MDHEN and SYDVKM. V lost 1 base and J lost 5, with 11 bases in between. CDR3 length: 14 amino acids. CDR3 sequence: CASSLYGGGTEAFF. In DNA, the CDR3 is TGTGCCAGCAGTTTATACGGGGGGGGGACTGAAGCTTTCTTT.

The chain joins TRBV2 to TRBJ1-5; tentatively, D is TRBD1 (6 bases). This CDR3 is 13 amino acids long. The V and J ends lost 7 bases and 7 bases respectively, with 14 bases between them. CDR1 is SNHLY and CDR2 is FYNNEI in the germline V gene. The CDR3 nucleotides are TGTGCCAGCAAAGATGGGGGGGCCCAGCCCCAGCATTTT. This encodes CASKDGGAQPQHF.

In regard to this clone: The junction and the germline gene differ at one end; a read error may be behind it. The CDR3 region is CASSLGDRGGYPF. The DNA for the CDR3 is TGTGCCAGCAGCTTAGGGGACAGGGGTGGCTACCCCTTC. The rearrangement uses TRBV7-2 and TRBJ1-2; 10 bases align to TRBD1. Germline V gives CDR1 SGHTA, CDR2 FQGNSA. This CDR3 comprises 13 residues.

This chain links TRBV29-1 with TRBJ1-3; TRBD1 is a possible D gene (6 bases). In germline, CDR1 is SQVTM, CDR2 ANQGSEA. Trimming removed 8 bases from V and 0 bases from J, with 11 bases in between. This CDR3 contains 13 residues. CDR3 nucleotide sequence: TGCAGCACCCGGGACAACTCTGGAAACACCATATATTTT. It encodes CSTRDNSGNTIYF.

The chain links TRBV11-3 to TRBJ2-1, with TRBD2 matching 9 bases. The CDR3 extends over 19 amino acids. V dropped 3 bases and J dropped 4; count of bases not matched to a gene: 16. CDR1 SGHNT and CDR2 YENEEA come from the germline V gene. The CDR3: CASSLSEAGGRRQYNEQFF. The CDR3 bases are TGTGCCAGCAGCTTGTCGGAAGCGGGAGGACGTCGGCAATACAATGAGCAGTTCTTC.

In DNA, the CDR3 is TGTGCCAGCTCACCAATGCCAGCGGGAGGCACAGATACGCAGTATTTT. It encodes CASSPMPAGGTDTQYF. The chain uses TRBV18 and TRBJ2-3, with 8 bases lining up with TRBD2. Unmatched junction bases numbered 5, after V lost 2 bases and J lost 1 base. Germline CDR1 reads KGHSH; CDR2 reads LQKENI. This CDR3 has 16 amino acids. The variable domain in full, completed from reference TRBV18 and TRBJ2-3, reads NAGVMQNPRHLVRRRGQEARLRCSPMKGHSHVYWYRQLPEEGLKFMVYLQKENIIDESGMPKERFSAEFPKEGPSILRIQQVVRGDSAAYFCASSPMPAGGTDTQYFGPGTRLTVL.

The chain has TRBV7-2 and TRBJ2-7; 13 positions match TRBD2. Losses at the gene ends were 5 bases for V and 2 bases for J; bases not matched to a gene: 6. The V gene's germline CDR1 is SGHTA and CDR2 FQGNSA. The CDR3 has 16 amino acids. CDR3 sequence reads: CASSHRTSGGTYEQYV. In DNA form, the CDR3 reads TGTGCCAGCAGCCATCGGACTAGCGGGGGAACCTACGAGCAGTACGTC.

The CDR3 loop reads CASSWGGDGETQYF. The CDR3 DNA follows: TGTGCCAGCAGCTGGGGCGGGGACGGGGAGACCCAGTACTTC. This sequence joins TRBV5-4 and TRBJ2-5; tentatively, D is TRBD2 (6 bases). The CDR3 is made up of 14 amino acids. Trimming took off 3 bases at V and 5 bases at J, with 14 bases between the two ends. Germline CDR1 SGHNT, CDR2 YYREEE (reference sequence). The full variable domain, its missing parts supplied by reference TRBV5-4 and TRBJ2-5, is ETGVTQSPTHLIKTRGQQVTLRCSSQSGHNTVSWYQQALGQGPQFIFQYYREEENGRGNFPPRFSGLQFPNYSSELNVNALELDDSALYLCASSWGGDGETQYFGPGTRLLVL.

The CDR3 bases are TGTGCCAGCAGCCCCCGACTAGCGGTCCTCAATGAGCAGTTCTTC. Encoded protein: CASSPRLAVLNEQFF. This sequence joins TRBV9 and TRBJ2-1, with 9 bases aligning to TRBD2. CDR3 length: 15 residues. The germline V gene encodes CDR1 SGDLS and CDR2 YYNGEE. Losses at the gene ends were 4 bases for V and 6 bases for J; bases not matched to a gene: 8.

The gene calls are TRBV21-1 and TRBJ2-7; TRBD2, as called in the table, went unchecked against the DNA. TRBV21-1 is flagged as a pseudogene. The CDR3 runs to 16 residues. The CDR3 bases are TGTGCCAGCAGTCCCCGTTCTAGCGGGAGGATCTACGAGCAGTACGTC. Translated: CASSPRSSGRIYEQYV.

The genes are TRBV2 and TRBJ2-2, with TRBD1 matching over 7 bases. V shed 6 bases, J shed 6 bases, and the junction held 7 bases outside the gene matches. Germline assignment: CDR1 SNHLY and CDR2 FYNNEI. The CDR3 is 14 amino acids. The CDR3: CASRGQSSSGELFF. The CDR3 region has the DNA TGTGCCAGCAGGGGACAGTCAAGCTCCGGGGAGCTGTTTTTT. Full variable domain (rest looked up from reference TRBV2 and TRBJ2-2): EPEVTQTPSHQVTQMGQEVILRCVPISNHLYFYWYRQILGQKVEFLVSFYNNEISEKSEIFDDQFSVERPDGSNFTLKIRSTKLEDSAMYFCASRGQSSSGELFFGEGSRLTVL.

This CDR3 reads CASSSNRGLQNTEAFF. Written as DNA, the CDR3 is TGCGCCAGCAGCTCGAACAGGGGATTACAGAACACTGAAGCTTTCTTT. The chain links TRBV5-1 to TRBJ1-1; 7 bases agree with TRBD1. The CDR3 consists of 16 residues. V trimming: 3 bases; J trimming: 1 base; junction bases outside the gene matches: 9. CDR1 and CDR2 (germline): SGHRS, YFSETQ.

The chain joins TRBV16 to TRBJ2-7; the D gene is possibly TRBD2 (5 bases). Trimming cost V 1 base and J 11 bases, with 12 bases left between them. The CDR3 has 12 residues. Germline CDR1 is KGHSY and CDR2 is FQNENV. CDR3 protein: CASSQYPIGEYF. The CDR3 region has the DNA TGTGCCAGCAGCCAATATCCGATCGGGGAGTACTTC.

The chain employs TRBV15 and TRBJ1-6; D unclear. V was pared by 4 bases and J by 8 bases, with 9 bases between. The CDR3 is made up of 13 amino acids. The germline gives CDR1 LNHNV, CDR2 YYDKDF (reference sequence). The CDR3 coding sequence is TGTGCCACCAGCAAACGGGTGGATTCACCCCTCCACTTT. Protein product: CATSKRVDSPLHF.

This clone was observed a few times. CDR3 region: CASSLKGGRMYNEQFF. The CDR3 region has the DNA TGTGCCAGCAGTTTAAAGGGGGGGAGGATGTACAATGAGCAGTTCTTC. This sequence joins TRBV27 and TRBJ2-1, with D perhaps matching TRBD2 (7 bases). The V gene's germline CDR1 is MNHEY and CDR2 SMNVEV (reference sequence). The CDR3 is 16 residues long. Trimming removed 2 bases at V and 4 bases at J, with 15 bases between.

The chain is built from TRBV5-4 and TRBJ2-3; 7 bases align to TRBD2. This CDR3 has 16 amino acids. J gave up 1 base and V 4 bases, and 9 bases lay outside the gene matches. The germline gives CDR1 SGHNT, CDR2 YYREEE (reference sequence). The CDR3 DNA follows: TGTGCCAGCAGCCATGAAGCGGGGCTCCGCACAGATACGCAGTATTTT. Encoded protein: CASSHEAGLRTDTQYF.

In this sample, this clone turned up once. The genes are TRBV28 and TRBJ1-5; D is possibly TRBD1 (6 bases). The CDR3 sequence is 12 residues long. V dropped 4 bases and J dropped 11 bases, with 12 bases sitting between them. CDR1 is MDHEN, CDR2 SYDVKM, per germline. The CDR3: CASSYQGQSQHF. CDR3 sequence (DNA): TGTGCCAGCAGTTACCAGGGGCAGTCCCAGCATTTT.

The chain links TRBV28 to TRBJ2-5, with 7 bases that match TRBD1. The J call is uncertain, as TRBJ2-7 better fits the DNA end. The CDR3 covers 16 residues. The germline V gene encodes CDR1 MDHEN and CDR2 SYDVKM. In DNA form, the CDR3 reads TGTGCCAGCAGTTTATTTACCGGGACAGCTATCTACGAGCAGTACTTC. This codes for CASSLFTGTAIYEQYF.

This sequence joins TRBV27 and TRBJ1-6; no definite D call. The length of the CDR3 is 15 residues. With 2 bases removed from V and 9 bases from J, the gap between germline ends came to 14 bases. Germline V gene data show CDR1 as MNHEY and CDR2 as SMNVEV (reference sequence). CDR3 sequence reads: CASSLGPEQSSPLHF. The CDR3 region has the DNA TGTGCCAGCAGTTTAGGCCCCGAACAGAGTTCACCCCTCCACTTT.

This rearrangement joins TRBV27 to TRBJ1-3; D is undetermined. V lost 6 bases and J 0 bases, leaving 6 bases between the germline ends. CDR1 and CDR2 from the germline V gene are MNHEY and SMNVEV (reference sequence). This CDR3 contains 13 residues. The CDR3 bases are TGTGCCAGCAGCCGAGCCTCTGGAAACACCATATATTTT. Translated, it gives CASSRASGNTIYF.

The genes are TRBV7-9 and TRBJ1-2; D gene unclear. The V end was cut by 2 bases, the J end by 1 base, with 11 bases between. Germline CDR1 is SEHNR and CDR2 is FQNEAQ (reference sequence). This CDR3 is 15 amino acids long. The CDR3 nucleotides read TGTGCCAGCAGCTTAACCTACGGGGATAACTATGGCTACACCTTC. Encoded protein: CASSLTYGDNYGYTF.